The rows below give T cell receptor beta chains drawn from one sample of a study of type 1 regulatory T cells. Their antigens remain unidentified. TCRdb processed the reads anew with MiXCR; each CDR3 protein has one entry. The sample lists roughly 71,000 distinct CDR3 sequences, nearly 65% occurring once. The sequencing sample was made of cultured T cells, either the whole culture or a sorted T cell fraction (not recorded which). Source of these receptors: a human donor in good health. CDR3s include the opening cysteine and the closing phenylalanine or tryptophan. Where a row states a size, it is once, few, many or the class of an expanded clone; other rows omit it.

J gene | clone size | V gene | CDR3 protein
TRBJ2-5 | - | TRBV5-1 | CASSLGSNPEGTQYF
TRBJ1-1 | - | TRBV3-1 | CASSQADGEAFF
TRBJ1-2 | - | TRBV29-1 | CSVATGGGYGYTF
TRBJ2-7 | few | TRBV27 | CASSPLGGGNEQYF
TRBJ2-7 | - | TRBV7-2 | CASSPDSGKQYF
TRBJ2-3 | - | TRBV2 | CASSPRLTDTQYF
TRBJ2-7 | few | TRBV24-1 | CATSPSGAYEQYF
TRBJ2-6 | - | TRBV7-9 | CASSYPHRGSGANVLTF
TRBJ2-1 | - | TRBV7-8 | CASSLRAPHYDYNEQFF
TRBJ1-5 | many | TRBV12-3/TRBV12-4 | CASSLARTGLRQPQHF
TRBJ2-2 | - | TRBV20-1 | CSAAGVEDTGELFF
TRBJ2-7 | - | TRBV12-3/TRBV12-4 | CASSLALPGSEQYF
TRBJ2-1 | - | TRBV10-3 | CATGTGTSGTLSSYNEQFF
TRBJ2-1 | - | TRBV7-3 | CASSSGLANNEQFF
TRBJ2-2 | - | TRBV5-1 | CASSLTGTGGYGYTGELFF
TRBJ2-2 | few | TRBV6-1 | CASSEAQTVLGKAGELFF
TRBJ2-2 | - | TRBV2 | CASSGQGTGELFF
TRBJ2-7 | - | TRBV6-5 | CASSQLGEQYF
TRBJ1-5 | - | TRBV27 | CASRTSYSNQPQHF
TRBJ1-1 | - | TRBV20-1 | CSAKQGNTEAFF
TRBJ2-1 | - | TRBV2 | CASTQGLAGATGEQFF
TRBJ2-2 | - | TRBV3-1 | CAVGWSGHTGELFF
TRBJ2-5 | - | TRBV7-2 | CASSSRTSGETQYF
TRBJ1-4 | - | TRBV7-2 | CASSFLVASEKLFF
TRBJ2-6 | - | TRBV7-3 | CASSLNFGSGSLGRAGANVLTF
TRBJ2-5 | - | TRBV24-1 | CATSDPPGTGVETQYF
TRBJ2-5 | few | TRBV5-4 | CASSRTGAGGGETQYF
TRBJ2-1 | once | TRBV19 | CASSDPRWEQFF
TRBJ2-1 | - | TRBV3-1 | CASSQDRNEQFF
TRBJ2-3 | once | TRBV11-1 | CASALGEGPTDTQYF
TRBJ2-7 | few | TRBV20-1 | CSAREGLAWRFEQYF
TRBJ2-1 | - | TRBV20-1 | CSARDAGTYNEQFF
TRBJ2-1 | few | TRBV20-1 | CSARDPIRREQFF
TRBJ2-5 | - | TRBV20-1 | CSASYELAKQETQYF
TRBJ2-1 | - | TRBV18 | CASSPPLATTYNEQFF
TRBJ2-2 | - | TRBV13 | CASSSENGLAGVVAGELFF
TRBJ2-1 | - | TRBV5-5 | CASSSQRGGPSSYNEQFF
TRBJ2-1 | - | TRBV12-5 | CASGLVPGQGVTFSYNEQFF
TRBJ2-1 | - | TRBV5-1 | CASSLGTSGISYNEQFF
TRBJ2-7 | - | TRBV12-5 | CASGSRLSGLDEQYF
TRBJ1-5 | - | TRBV4-1 | CASSQEEGDQPQHF
TRBJ1-5 | - | TRBV6-1 | CASRGTGPNQPQHF
TRBJ2-5 | - | TRBV20-1 | CSARDVRGGSLETQYF
TRBJ1-1 | many | TRBV3-1 | CASSQGRGTEAFF
TRBJ1-6 | - | TRBV6-5 | CASSLSKYSPLHF
TRBJ2-1 | - | TRBV11-2 | CASSSPGLAMRDEQFF
TRBJ1-1 | - | TRBV7-8 | CASSLGKANTEAFF
TRBJ2-3 | - | TRBV13 | CASSLGAGGPGHTQYF
TRBJ2-3 | few | TRBV20-1 | CSVGQELDTQYF
TRBJ1-1 | - | TRBV20-1 | CSASIARMMNTEAFF
TRBJ2-1 | - | TRBV6-5 | CASSYFGGRNYNEQFF
TRBJ1-1 | - | TRBV5-1 | CASSLSGTPDAEAFF
TRBJ2-7 | - | TRBV4-3 | CASSQAVGTSYEQYF